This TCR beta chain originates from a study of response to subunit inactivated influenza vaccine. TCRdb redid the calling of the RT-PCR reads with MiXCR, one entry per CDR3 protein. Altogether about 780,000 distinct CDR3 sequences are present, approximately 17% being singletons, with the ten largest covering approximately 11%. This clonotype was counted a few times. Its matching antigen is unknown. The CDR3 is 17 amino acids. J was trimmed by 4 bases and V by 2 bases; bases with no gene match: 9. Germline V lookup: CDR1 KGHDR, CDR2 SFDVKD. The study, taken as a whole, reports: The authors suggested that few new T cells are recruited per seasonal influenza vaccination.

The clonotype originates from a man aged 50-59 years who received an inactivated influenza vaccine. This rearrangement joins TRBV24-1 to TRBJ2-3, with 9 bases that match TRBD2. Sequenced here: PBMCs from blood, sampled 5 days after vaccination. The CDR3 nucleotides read TGTGCCACCAGTGATTGGTCGACTAGCGGAGTCTCAGATACGCAGTATTTT. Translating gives CATSDWSTSGVSDTQYF.